These 20 T cell receptor beta chains originate from one sample sequenced in a study of blood T cell repertoires in COVID-19. Repertoires were generated with immunoSEQ multiplex PCR, while TCRdb's copy carries only in-frame clones and drops some. This table has about 440,000 clones, around 89% appearing once. Material: peripheral blood. These receptors all come from a woman aged 25 to 39 with acute or convalescent COVID-19.

The V and J genes are TRBV27 and TRBJ1-5; no reliable D call. Trimming removed 6 bases at V and 3 bases at J, with 12 bases between. This CDR3 comprises 14 residues. From germline, CDR1 is MNHEY and CDR2 SMNVEV (reference sequence). CDR3 sequence reads: CASRFRGSNQPQHF. The CDR3 DNA reads as TGTGCCAGCAGATTCCGGGGTTCCAATCAGCCCCAGCATTTT.

V usage is TRBV19 and J usage is TRBJ2-1, with 9 bases identical to TRBD2. V shed 3 bases and J 0 bases; nucleotides not matched to a gene: 9. CDR3 size: 18 residues. Germline CDR1 is LNHDA and CDR2 is SQIVND (reference sequence). This CDR3 reads CASSMGLATFGSYNEQFF. The CDR3 DNA follows: TGTGCCAGTAGTATGGGACTAGCAACGTTTGGCTCCTACAATGAGCAGTTCTTC.

This chain uses TRBV6-6 with TRBJ2-2, with no clear D. V was pared by 6 bases and J by 6 bases, with 8 bases between. This CDR3 is built from 12 residues. Germline V gene data show CDR1 as MNHNY and CDR2 as SVGAGI (reference sequence). In DNA, the CDR3 is TGTGCCAGCAGCCCCAGATCCGGGGAGCTGTTTTTT. Translation: CASSPRSGELFF.

This clone was counted between two and nine times. The chain employs TRBV30 and TRBJ1-5, with 10 bases identical to TRBD1. The CDR3 length is 14 residues. Germline values: CDR1 GTSNPN, CDR2 SVGIG (reference sequence). V lost 2 bases and J lost 5; bases outside the gene matches: 3. CDR3 sequence: CAWSTGTGDQPQHF. The CDR3 DNA reads TGTGCCTGGAGTACCGGGACAGGGGATCAGCCCCAGCATTTT.

V usage is TRBV19 and J usage is TRBJ2-7, with 9 bases that match TRBD1. The CDR3 has 15 amino acids. From germline, CDR1 is LNHDA and CDR2 SQIVND (reference sequence). The trim removed 5 bases at V and 1 base at J, leaving 6 bases unmatched. The CDR3 protein is CASSFGTGSSYEQYF. Here the CDR3 DNA reads TGTGCCAGTAGTTTTGGGACAGGGAGTTCCTACGAGCAGTACTTC.

The V call is TRBV5-1, the J call TRBJ2-3; 9 bases line up with TRBD2. V gave up 0 bases and J gave up 4 bases; unmatched junction bases: 18. This CDR3 spans 20 amino acids. Germline V gives CDR1 SGHRS, CDR2 YFSETQ. The CDR3, as DNA: TGCGCCAGCAGCTTGGAACCCCCCCCTCAGCTTAGCGGGGGTGCAGATACGCAGTATTTT. It specifies CASSLEPPPQLSGGADTQYF.

This chain links TRBV15 with TRBJ1-6; D unresolved. With 1 base removed from V and 7 bases from J, the gap between germline ends came to 11 bases. The germline V gene has CDR1 LNHNV and CDR2 YYDKDF (reference sequence). The CDR3 has 15 amino acids. The CDR3: CATSRGTAKNSPLHF. The CDR3 nucleotides are TGTGCCACCAGCAGAGGAACAGCTAAAAATTCACCCCTCCACTTT.

The chain links TRBV5-1 to TRBJ2-1; TRBD2 matches 10 bases. Germline-derived CDR1 and CDR2 are SGHRS and YFSETQ. The CDR3 loop spans 17 amino acids. Germline trimming cut 5 bases from V and 9 bases from J; bases unmatched to any gene: 17. This CDR3 is CASSFHPSGGEGSEQFF. CDR3 nucleotides: TGCGCCAGCAGTTTCCATCCTAGCGGGGGCGAAGGAAGTGAGCAGTTCTTC. Drawing the rest from reference TRBV5-1 and TRBJ2-1, the complete variable domain is KAGVTQTPRYLIKTRGQQVTLSCSPISGHRSVSWYQQTPGQGLQFLFEYFSETQRNKGNFPGRFSGRQFSNSRSEMNVSTLELGDSALYLCASSFHPSGGEGSEQFFGPGTRLTVL.

This chain uses TRBV23-1 with TRBJ1-6; 9 bases agree with TRBD1. TRBV23-1 is labeled an ORF, and its function is uncertain. The junction had 11 bases not matched to a gene; V was cut back by 6 bases and J by 5 bases. CDR3 size: 17 residues. The CDR3 loop reads CASSVRRDRDNNSPLHF. The CDR3 DNA follows: TGCGCCAGCAGCGTCAGGCGGGACAGGGATAATAATTCACCCCTCCACTTT.

The chain has TRBV14 and TRBJ1-2, with TRBD1 matching 7 bases. Per the germline V gene, CDR1 is SGHDN and CDR2 is FVKESK. The V and J ends lost 10 bases and 7 bases, in that order; junction bases with no gene match: 24. The CDR3 covers 17 residues. This CDR3 is CANPKGTDHVTGSGYTF. The CDR3 DNA reads TGTGCCAATCCGAAAGGGACAGATCATGTTACGGGTAGTGGCTACACCTTC.

This chain joins TRBV4-1 and TRBJ1-5; the match to TRBD1 covers 7 bases. The CDR3 runs 16 residues. CDR1 is MGHRA and CDR2 is YSYEKL in the germline V gene. Losses at the gene ends were 0 bases for V and 3 bases for J; bases not matched to a gene: 5. The CDR3, as DNA: TGCGCCAGCAGCCAAGAAACCAGGGGGAACAATCAGCCCCAGCATTTT. This translates into CASSQETRGNNQPQHF.

J is TRBJ1-2 and V is TRBV5-8; 7 bases fit TRBD1. J lost 2 bases, V lost 4 bases, and 8 bases had no gene match. CDR3 size: 15 residues. Germline-derived CDR1 and CDR2 are SGHTS and YDEGEE. CDR3 loop: CASSMVDRPNYGYTF. The DNA of the CDR3 is TGTGCCAGCAGCATGGTGGACAGGCCAAACTATGGCTACACCTTC. Variable domain in full (rest from reference TRBV5-8 and TRBJ1-2): EAGVTQSPTHLIKTRGQQATLRCSPISGHTSVYWYQQALGLGLQFLLWYDEGEERNRGNFPPRFSGRQFPNYSSELNVNALELEDSALYLCASSMVDRPNYGYTFGSGTRLTVV.

In DNA, the CDR3 is TGTGCCAGCAGCTTAACCGGGACAGGGCCCGGGGAGCTGTTTTTT. Translation gives CASSLTGTGPGELFF. V and J are TRBV7-3 and TRBJ2-2; 9 bases match TRBD1. Germline trimming cut 0 bases from V and 6 bases from J; bases unmatched to any gene: 2. Germline V gene data show CDR1 as SGHTA and CDR2 as FQGTGA. The CDR3 runs to 15 residues.

The rearrangement links TRBV7-6 to TRBJ2-5; TRBD2 aligns across 13 bases. The V segment lost 4 bases and the J segment 5 bases; nucleotides outside the gene matches: 10. The V gene's germline CDR1 is SGHVS and CDR2 FNYEAQ. The CDR3 has 17 residues. DNA for the CDR3: TGTGCCAGCAGCTCGGGGACTAGCGGGGTCTATTGGGAGACCCAGTACTTC. Protein product: CASSSGTSGVYWETQYF.

The J gene is TRBJ1-2, the V gene TRBV5-6, with unresolved D. The CDR3 contains 12 residues. Trimming cost V 4 bases and J 8 bases, with 12 bases left between them. Germline V gene lookup returns CDR1 SGHDT and CDR2 YYEEEE. This CDR3 is CASSEDSYGYTF. The CDR3 DNA is TGTGCCAGCAGCGAGGACTCTTACGGCTACACCTTC.

The gene calls are TRBV18 and TRBJ2-7; a possible D gene is TRBD2 (7 bases). The germline V and J ends were trimmed by 6 bases and 5 bases, with 20 bases remaining between them. This CDR3 spans 15 amino acids. Germline V gene sequence: CDR1 KGHSH, CDR2 LQKENI. DNA for the CDR3: TGTGCCAGCTCGATCGGACTAGGGGGTTCAGACGAGCAGTACTTC. Translated, it gives CASSIGLGGSDEQYF.

This sequence joins TRBV7-9 and TRBJ1-2; 12 bases align to TRBD1. From germline, CDR1 is SEHNR and CDR2 FQNEAQ (reference sequence). The CDR3 runs 13 residues. V gave up 4 bases and J gave up 8 bases; unmatched junction bases: 2. The CDR3 nucleotides read TGTGCCAGCAGCTCCGGGACAGGGGGCGGCTACACCTTC. Amino acids: CASSSGTGGGYTF.

The V gene is TRBV5-1, the J gene TRBJ1-4; no reliable D call. Germline CDR1 and CDR2: SGHRS and YFSETQ. The CDR3 spans 13 residues. Trimming took 0 bases from V and 3 from J, leaving 3 bases between them. The CDR3, as DNA: TGCGCCAGCAGCTTGGGGCCTAATGAAAAACTGTTTTTT. Its translation: CASSLGPNEKLFF.

The genes are TRBV3-1 (or the pseudogene TRBV3-2) and TRBJ2-5, with 13 bases aligning to TRBD2. The germline gives CDR1 LGHDT, CDR2 YNNKEL (reference sequence). V lost 4 bases and J lost 1; bases outside the gene matches: 3. The CDR3 runs 16 residues. The chain's CDR3 is CASSRRTSGGQETQYF. In DNA, the CDR3 is TGTGCCAGCAGCCGCCGGACTAGCGGGGGCCAAGAGACCCAGTACTTC.

Worth noting for this clone: This CDR3 is also generated by other DNA sequences in the sample. The V call is TRBV2, the J call TRBJ2-7, with 8 bases identical to TRBD1. The CDR3 is 13 amino acids. Trimming cost V 4 bases and J 6 bases; bases outside gene matches: 5. CDR1 is SNHLY and CDR2 is FYNNEI in the germline V gene. CDR3 bases: TGTGCCAGCAGTGGGACAGGGTCGCGCGAGCAGTACTTC. It is translated as CASSGTGSREQYF.